A selection of T cell receptor beta chains follows, all from one sample in a study of T cell responses to AZD1222 COVID-19 vaccine. TCRdb's copy holds only in-frame clones and misses some; the assay was immunoSEQ multiplex PCR. This table has some 25,000 clones, about 88% appearing once. This material consisted of peripheral blood, taken 28 days after the second AZD1222 dose. These TCRs come from an adult who received the AZD1222 COVID-19 vaccine. CDR3s include the opening cysteine and the closing phenylalanine or tryptophan. The D gene is left open where the match is weak. Clone size is shown for a subset of rows, as once, few, many or a class of expanded clone.

d_call | clone_size | j_call | v_call | cdr3_nt | cdr3_aa
TRBD2 | . | TRBJ2-7 | TRBV2 | TGTGCCAGCAGTGAAAGAGGCGGGGGGAACTACGAGCAGTACTTC | CASSERGGGNYEQYF
TRBD2 | . | TRBJ2-7 | TRBV5-1 | TGCGCCAGCAGCAGGGGGACTAGCGGGGCGATCTACGAGCAGTACTTC | CASSRGTSGAIYEQYF
. | . | TRBJ2-1 | TRBV3-1/TRBV3-2 | TGTGCCAGCAGCCAAGATCCAGTCCGTTCCTACAATGAGCAGTTCTTC | CASSQDPVRSYNEQFF
. | . | TRBJ1-4 | TRBV18 | TGTGCCAGCTCAAAGGTCGGAACTAATGAAAAACTGTTTTTT | CASSKVGTNEKLFF
. | . | TRBJ1-6 | TRBV15 | TGTGCCACCAGCAGAGCTGGGGTGGTCTCACCCCTCCACTTT | CATSRAGVVSPLHF
. | . | TRBJ1-5 | TRBV30 | TGTGCCTGGAGTGTTGGCAGCAATCAGCCCCAGCATTTT | CAWSVGSNQPQHF
. | . | TRBJ2-7 | TRBV27 | TGTGCCAGTACCTCAAACTACGAGCAGTACTTC | CASTSNYEQYF
. | . | TRBJ2-6 | TRBV28 | TGTGCCAGCATCAAAGGCGGGGCCCCTGGGGCCAACGTCCTGACTTTC | CASIKGGAPGANVLTF
. | . | TRBJ1-2 | TRBV5-1 | TGCGCCAGCAGCTGGGAAGGGTTGTATGGCTACACCTTC | CASSWEGLYGYTF
. | . | TRBJ1-1 | TRBV29-1 | TGCAGCGTTCACCGAGGTTTGAACACTGAAGCTTTCTTT | CSVHRGLNTEAFF
TRBD2 | . | TRBJ2-1 | TRBV18 | TGTGCCAGCTCACCACGGCTAGCGGGAGACGTGAATGAGCAGTTCTTC | CASSPRLAGDVNEQFF
TRBD2 | . | TRBJ2-1 | TRBV7-3 | TGTGCCAGCAGCCCCATGGGGACTAGCGGGATCTGGGAGCAGTTCTTC | CASSPMGTSGIWEQFF
TRBD1 | . | TRBJ2-7 | TRBV7-3 | TGTGCCAGCAGCCGGACAGGGGGGGCCTACGAGCAGTACTTC | CASSRTGGAYEQYF
. | . | TRBJ1-5 | TRBV27 | TGTGCCAGCAGTTTTACCAGGGGTGGCAATCAGCCCCAGCATTTT | CASSFTRGGNQPQHF
. | . | TRBJ2-1 | TRBV11-2 | TGTGCCAGCAGCTTAGTTCCCTACAATGAGCAGTTCTTC | CASSLVPYNEQFF
. | once | TRBJ2-5 | TRBV14 | TGTGCCAGCAGCCAAGATCGGGGGATCTCCTGGTACTTC | CASSQDRGISWYF
. | . | TRBJ1-1 | TRBV6-2/TRBV6-3 | TGTGCCAGCAGTTCCGGGACCGATTACACTGAAGCTTTCTTT | CASSSGTDYTEAFF
. | once | TRBJ2-3 | TRBV11-3 | TGTGCCAGCAGCTTAGCCCCACACGAAGATACGCAGTATTTT | CASSLAPHEDTQYF
. | . | TRBJ2-7 | TRBV30 | TGTGCCTGGAGTGTGACAGGAGCCTACGAGCAGTACTTC | CAWSVTGAYEQYF
TRBD1 | . | TRBJ1-5 | TRBV9 | TGTGCCAGCAGCGAGAGGGACAGACGCAATCAGCCCCAGCATTTT | CASSERDRRNQPQHF
TRBD1 | once | TRBJ1-6 | TRBV5-6 | TGTGCCAGCAGCCCGGGCGGGACAGGGGGCCAATCACCCCTCCACTTT | CASSPGGTGGQSPLHF
. | . | TRBJ1-2 | TRBV2 | TGTGCCAGCAGTGAAAGGGCAGGCCCAGCGGGGGGCTACACCTTC | CASSERAGPAGGYTF
TRBD1 | . | TRBJ2-2 | TRBV5-1 | TGCGCCAGCAGTGAGGACAGGGCGGACACCGGGGAGCTGTTTTTT | CASSEDRADTGELFF
TRBD1 | . | TRBJ1-1 | TRBV30 | TGTGCCTGGAGCTGGGACAGAATGAACACTGAAGCTTTCTTT | CAWSWDRMNTEAFF
. | . | TRBJ2-7 | TRBV6-1 | TGTGCCAGCAGTGGGGCCACAGGGAAGCTGACATACGAGCAGTACTTC | CASSGATGKLTYEQYF
. | . | TRBJ2-5 | TRBV28 | TGTGCCAGCAGCCGGGCGGGACAGCTCCAAGAGACCCAGTACTTC | CASSRAGQLQETQYF
TRBD1 | few | TRBJ1-6 | TRBV28 | TGTGCCAGCAGTTTAGTCACAGGGGGAGGTAATTCACCCCTCCACTTT | CASSLVTGGGNSPLHF
. | once | TRBJ1-2 | TRBV28 | TGTGCCAGCACCTTGGGGGGCAACTATGGCTACACCTTC | CASTLGGNYGYTF
TRBD1 | . | TRBJ1-6 | TRBV7-2 | TGTGCCAGCAGCTCGAGCCGGGACAGGGGCCCCTATAATTCACCCCTCCACTTT | CASSSSRDRGPYNSPLHF
TRBD1 | . | TRBJ2-7 | TRBV3-1/TRBV3-2 | TGTGCCAGCAGCCACTCGACAGGGGCCTACGAGCAGTACTTC | CASSHSTGAYEQYF
. | . | TRBJ1-2 | TRBV27 | TGTGCCAGCACCTTGTGGCTCTATGGCTACACCTTC | CASTLWLYGYTF
. | once | TRBJ1-4 | TRBV19 | TGTGCCAGTAGCCGTGACAGTTATGGACGTGAAAAACTGTTTTTT | CASSRDSYGREKLFF
TRBD2 | . | TRBJ2-5 | TRBV6-5 | TGTGCCAGCAGGCCCAGCGGGGGAGAGACCCAGTACTTC | CASRPSGGETQYF
. | . | TRBJ2-7 | TRBV11-3 | TGTGCCAGCAGCTTAGATAGGACCTCCCACGAGCAGTACTTC | CASSLDRTSHEQYF
. | . | TRBJ1-4 | TRBV9 | TGTGCCAGCAGCGTCCCGCGAAAGAATCCCACTAATGAAAAACTGTTTTTT | CASSVPRKNPTNEKLFF
TRBD1 | . | TRBJ1-5 | TRBV19 | TGTGCCAGTAGTAGAATAGGCGATACAGGGGGGTATCAGCCCCAGCATTTT | CASSRIGDTGGYQPQHF
. | . | TRBJ1-4 | TRBV3-1/TRBV3-2 | TGTGCCAGCAGCCAAGAGGTGGGGACGGATGAAAAACTGTTTTTT | CASSQEVGTDEKLFF